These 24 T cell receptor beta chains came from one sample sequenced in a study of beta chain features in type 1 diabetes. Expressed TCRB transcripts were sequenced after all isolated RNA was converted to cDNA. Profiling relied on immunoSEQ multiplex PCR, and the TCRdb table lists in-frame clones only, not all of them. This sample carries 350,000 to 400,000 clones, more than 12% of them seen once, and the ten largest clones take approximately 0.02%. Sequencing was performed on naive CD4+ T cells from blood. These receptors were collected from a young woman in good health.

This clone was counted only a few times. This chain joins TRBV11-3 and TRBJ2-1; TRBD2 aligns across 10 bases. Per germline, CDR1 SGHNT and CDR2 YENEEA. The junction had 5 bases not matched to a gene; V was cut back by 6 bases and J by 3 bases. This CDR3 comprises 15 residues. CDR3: CASSPGTSVYNEQFF. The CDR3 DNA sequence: TGTGCCAGCAGTCCCGGGACTAGCGTCTACAATGAGCAGTTCTTC.

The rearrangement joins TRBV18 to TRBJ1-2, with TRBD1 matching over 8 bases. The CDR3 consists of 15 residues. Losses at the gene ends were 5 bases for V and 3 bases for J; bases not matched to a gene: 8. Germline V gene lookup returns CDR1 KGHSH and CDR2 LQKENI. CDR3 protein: CASSSGQGGYYGYTF. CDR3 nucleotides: TGTGCCAGCTCATCCGGACAGGGTGGCTACTATGGCTACACCTTC.

The CDR3 is CASSYATGGNQPQHF. As DNA, the CDR3 is TGTGCCAGCAGTTACGCGACAGGGGGAAATCAGCCCCAGCATTTT. This rearrangement joins TRBV6-5 to TRBJ1-5; 9 bases match TRBD1. Per germline, CDR1 MNHEY and CDR2 SVGAGI. The CDR3 is 15 residues long. V lost 2 bases, J lost 4 bases, and 3 bases stayed unmatched.

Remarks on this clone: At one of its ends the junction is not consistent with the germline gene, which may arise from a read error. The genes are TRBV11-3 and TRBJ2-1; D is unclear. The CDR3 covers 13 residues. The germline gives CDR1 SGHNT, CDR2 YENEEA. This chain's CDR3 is CASSPTSFNEQFF. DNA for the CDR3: TGTGCCAGCAGCCCTACTTCCTTCAATGAGCAGTTCTTC.

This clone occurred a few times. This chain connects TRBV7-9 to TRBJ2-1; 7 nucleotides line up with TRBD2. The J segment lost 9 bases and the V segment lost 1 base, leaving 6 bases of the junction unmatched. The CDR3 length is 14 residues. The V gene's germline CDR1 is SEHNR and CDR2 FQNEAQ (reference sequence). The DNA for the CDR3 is TGTGCCAGCAGCTTAGAGGGGAGGGGAACTGAGCAGTTCTTC. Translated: CASSLEGRGTEQFF.

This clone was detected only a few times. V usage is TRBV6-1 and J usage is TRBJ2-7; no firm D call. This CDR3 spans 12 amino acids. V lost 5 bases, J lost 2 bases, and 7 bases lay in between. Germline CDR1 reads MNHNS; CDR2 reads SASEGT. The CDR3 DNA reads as TGTGCCAGCAGTTATCAGACCTACGAGCAGTACTTC. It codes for CASSYQTYEQYF.

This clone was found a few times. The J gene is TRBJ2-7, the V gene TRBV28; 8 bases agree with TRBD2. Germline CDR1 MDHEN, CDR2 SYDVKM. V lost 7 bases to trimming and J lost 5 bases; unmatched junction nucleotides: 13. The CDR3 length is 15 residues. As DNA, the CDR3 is TGTGCCAGCACCGCTTCCGGGACTAGAATCCACGAGCAGTACTTC. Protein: CASTASGTRIHEQYF. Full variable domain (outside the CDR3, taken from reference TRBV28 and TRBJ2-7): DVKVTQSSRYLVKRTGEKVFLECVQDMDHENMFWYRQDPGLGLRLIYFSYDVKMKEKGDIPEGYSVSREKKERFSLILESASTNQTSMYLCASTASGTRIHEQYFGPGTRLTVT.

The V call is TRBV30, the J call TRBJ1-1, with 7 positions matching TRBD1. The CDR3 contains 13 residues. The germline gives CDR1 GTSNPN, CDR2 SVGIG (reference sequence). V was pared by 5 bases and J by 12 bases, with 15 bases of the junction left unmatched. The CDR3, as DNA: TGTGCCTGGCGTGACAGGGCCTCCCTTCGGACTTTCTTT. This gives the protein CAWRDRASLRTFF.

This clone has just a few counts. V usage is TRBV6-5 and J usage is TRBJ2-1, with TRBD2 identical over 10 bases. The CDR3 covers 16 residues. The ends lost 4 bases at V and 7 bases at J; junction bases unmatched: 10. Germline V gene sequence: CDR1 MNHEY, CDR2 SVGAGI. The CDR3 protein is CASSSRTSGKENEQFF. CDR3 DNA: TGTGCCAGCAGTTCACGAACTAGCGGGAAGGAGAATGAGCAGTTCTTC.

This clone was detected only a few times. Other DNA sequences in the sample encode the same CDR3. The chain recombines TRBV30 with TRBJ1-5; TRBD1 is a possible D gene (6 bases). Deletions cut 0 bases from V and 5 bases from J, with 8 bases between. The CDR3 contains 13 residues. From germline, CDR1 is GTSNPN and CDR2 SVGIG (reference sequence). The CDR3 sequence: CAWSVQGHQPQHF. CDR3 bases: TGTGCCTGGAGTGTCCAGGGGCATCAGCCCCAGCATTTT. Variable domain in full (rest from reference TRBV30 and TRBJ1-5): SQTIHQWPATLVQPVGSPLSLECTVEGTSNPNLYWYRQAAGRGLQLLFYSVGIGQISSEVPQNLSASRPQDRQFILSSKKLLLSDSGFYLCAWSVQGHQPQHFGDGTRLSIL.

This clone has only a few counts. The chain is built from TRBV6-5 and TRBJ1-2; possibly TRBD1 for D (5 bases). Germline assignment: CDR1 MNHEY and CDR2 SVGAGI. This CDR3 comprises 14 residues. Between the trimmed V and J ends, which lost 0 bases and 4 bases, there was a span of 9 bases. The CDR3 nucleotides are TGTGCCAGCAGTTACTCCCCCAGGGTCTATGGCTACACCTTC. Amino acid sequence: CASSYSPRVYGYTF.

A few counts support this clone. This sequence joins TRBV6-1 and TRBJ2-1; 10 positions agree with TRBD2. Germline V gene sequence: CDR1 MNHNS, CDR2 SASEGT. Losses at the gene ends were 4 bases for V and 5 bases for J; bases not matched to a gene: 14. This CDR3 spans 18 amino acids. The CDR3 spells CASSVHLVAGGGDNEQFF. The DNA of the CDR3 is TGTGCCAGCAGTGTACACCTCGTAGCGGGAGGAGGGGACAATGAGCAGTTCTTC.

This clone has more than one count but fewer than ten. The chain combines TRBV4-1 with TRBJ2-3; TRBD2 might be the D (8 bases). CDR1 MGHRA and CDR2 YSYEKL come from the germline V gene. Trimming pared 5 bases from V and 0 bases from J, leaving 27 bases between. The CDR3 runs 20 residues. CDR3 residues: CASSARGGLLAGTSTDTQYF. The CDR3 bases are TGCGCCAGCAGCGCCAGAGGGGGCCTGTTAGCGGGAACTAGCACAGATACGCAGTATTTT.

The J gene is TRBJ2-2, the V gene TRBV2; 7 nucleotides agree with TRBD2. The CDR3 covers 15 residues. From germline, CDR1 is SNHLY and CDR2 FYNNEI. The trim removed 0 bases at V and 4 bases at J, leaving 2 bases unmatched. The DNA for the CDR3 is TGTGCCAGCAGTGAAGCGGGAGGGACCACCGGGGAGCTGTTTTTT. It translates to CASSEAGGTTGELFF. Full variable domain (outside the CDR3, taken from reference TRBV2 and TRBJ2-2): EPEVTQTPSHQVTQMGQEVILRCVPISNHLYFYWYRQILGQKVEFLVSFYNNEISEKSEIFDDQFSVERPDGSNFTLKIRSTKLEDSAMYFCASSEAGGTTGELFFGEGSRLTVL.

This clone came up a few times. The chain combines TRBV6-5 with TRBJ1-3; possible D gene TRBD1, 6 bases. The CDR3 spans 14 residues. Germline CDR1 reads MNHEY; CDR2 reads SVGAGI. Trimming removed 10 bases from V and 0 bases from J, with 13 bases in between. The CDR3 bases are TGTGCCACCAGGGGCAGCCTCTCTGGAAACACCATATATTTT. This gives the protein CATRGSLSGNTIYF.

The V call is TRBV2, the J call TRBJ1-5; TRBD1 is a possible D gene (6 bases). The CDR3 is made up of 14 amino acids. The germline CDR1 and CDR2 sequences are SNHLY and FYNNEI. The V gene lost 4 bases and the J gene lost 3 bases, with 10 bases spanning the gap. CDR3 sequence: CASSAQGLNQPQHF. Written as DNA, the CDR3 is TGTGCCAGCAGTGCTCAGGGGCTCAATCAGCCCCAGCATTTT. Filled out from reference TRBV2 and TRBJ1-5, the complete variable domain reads EPEVTQTPSHQVTQMGQEVILRCVPISNHLYFYWYRQILGQKVEFLVSFYNNEISEKSEIFDDQFSVERPDGSNFTLKIRSTKLEDSAMYFCASSAQGLNQPQHFGDGTRLSIL.

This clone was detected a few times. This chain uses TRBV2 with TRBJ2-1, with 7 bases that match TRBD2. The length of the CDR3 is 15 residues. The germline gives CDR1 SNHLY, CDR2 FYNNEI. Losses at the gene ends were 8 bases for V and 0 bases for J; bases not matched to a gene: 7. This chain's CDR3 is CASGSRTSSYNEQFF. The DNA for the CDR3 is TGTGCCAGCGGGTCGCGGACTAGCTCCTACAATGAGCAGTTCTTC.

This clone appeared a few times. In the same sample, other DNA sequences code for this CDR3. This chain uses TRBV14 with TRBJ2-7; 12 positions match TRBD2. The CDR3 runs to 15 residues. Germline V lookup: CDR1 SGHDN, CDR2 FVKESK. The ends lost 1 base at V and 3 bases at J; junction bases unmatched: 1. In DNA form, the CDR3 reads TGTGCCAGCAGCCAAGGACTAGCGGGAGTCTACGAGCAGTACTTC. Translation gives CASSQGLAGVYEQYF.

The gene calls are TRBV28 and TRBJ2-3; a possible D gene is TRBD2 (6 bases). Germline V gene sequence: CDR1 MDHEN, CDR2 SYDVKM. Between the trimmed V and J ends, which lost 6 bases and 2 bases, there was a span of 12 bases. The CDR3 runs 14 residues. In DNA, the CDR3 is TGTGCCAGCAGCCACGCGGGACCCACAGATACGCAGTATTTT. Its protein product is CASSHAGPTDTQYF.

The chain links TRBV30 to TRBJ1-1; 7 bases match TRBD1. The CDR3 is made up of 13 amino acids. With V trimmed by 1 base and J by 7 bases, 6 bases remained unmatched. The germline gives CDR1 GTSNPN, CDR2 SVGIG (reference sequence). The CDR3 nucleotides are TGTGCCTGGAGTGGACCGACAGGGAGTGAAGCTTTCTTT. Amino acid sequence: CAWSGPTGSEAFF. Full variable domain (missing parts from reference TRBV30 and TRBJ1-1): SQTIHQWPATLVQPVGSPLSLECTVEGTSNPNLYWYRQAAGRGLQLLFYSVGIGQISSEVPQNLSASRPQDRQFILSSKKLLLSDSGFYLCAWSGPTGSEAFFGQGTRLTVV.

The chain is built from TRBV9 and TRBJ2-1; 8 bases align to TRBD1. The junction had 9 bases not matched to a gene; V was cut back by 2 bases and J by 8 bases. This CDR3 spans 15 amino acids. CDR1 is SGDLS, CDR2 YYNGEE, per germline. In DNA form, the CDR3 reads TGTGCCAGCAGCGTGGCCGGGACAGGCTTTTATGAGCAGTTCTTC. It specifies CASSVAGTGFYEQFF.

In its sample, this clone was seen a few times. The CDR3 region has the DNA TGTGCCTGGAGTGTATCCAGGGCAGGACAGCCCCAGCATTTT. Translation: CAWSVSRAGQPQHF. This chain links TRBV30 with TRBJ1-5, with D possibly being TRBD1 (5 bases). Germline-derived CDR1 and CDR2 are GTSNPN and SVGIG (reference sequence). V lost 0 bases to trimming and J lost 7 bases, with 13 bases between them. CDR3 size: 14 residues.

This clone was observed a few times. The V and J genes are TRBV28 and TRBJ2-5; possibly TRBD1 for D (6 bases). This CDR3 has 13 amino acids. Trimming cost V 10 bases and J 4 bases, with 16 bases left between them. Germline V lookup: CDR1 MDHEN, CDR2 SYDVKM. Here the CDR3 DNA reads TGTGCCACAGTAGGGGGTCGTAGAGAGACCCAGTACTTC. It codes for CATVGGRRETQYF.

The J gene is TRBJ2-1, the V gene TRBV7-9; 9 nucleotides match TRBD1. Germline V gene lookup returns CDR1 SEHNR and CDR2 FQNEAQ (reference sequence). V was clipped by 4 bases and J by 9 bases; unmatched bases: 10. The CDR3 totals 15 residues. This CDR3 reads CASSSGQGKGGEQFF. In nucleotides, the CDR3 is TGTGCCAGCAGCTCGGGACAGGGAAAGGGAGGTGAGCAGTTCTTC.